This T cell receptor beta chain was recorded in a study of CD4 and CD8 cells across lung adenocarcinoma regions. By frequency in the sample, this clonotype is medium-sized. TCRdb re-called the PCR reads through MiXCR, storing one row per CDR3 protein. The table records 5,500 to 7,000 distinct CDR3 sequences, about half of them present only once. The ends were cut back, 0 bases at V and 6 bases at J, with 19 bases in the middle. Germline lookup yields CDR1 MNHNS and CDR2 SASEGT. The CDR3 is made up of 17 amino acids. This clonotype originated in a male donor with lung adenocarcinoma. The CD4 and CD8 labels of this study may be unreliable. The V gene is TRBV6-1, the J gene TRBJ2-3; D tentatively reads TRBD1 or TRBD2 (6 bases each). The sequenced material came from CD8+ T cells from the margin of a lung tumor. The CDR3 loop reads CASSEAGAGTSRDTQYF. CDR3 sequence (DNA): TGTGCCAGCAGTGAAGCGGGGGCCGGAACTAGCCGCGATACGCAGTATTTT.